The rows below give T cell receptor beta chains drawn from one sample of a study of control samples from healthy donors and cancer patients. Sequenced by immunoSEQ multiplex PCR; TCRdb stores in-frame clones only, minus some. In the table there are about 51,000 clones, roughly 86% of which are singletons. Sequences were obtained from PBMCs. These receptors were collected from a man aged 50 or older with head and neck cancer. Each CDR3 is given with its conserved first and last residue. The D gene is left open where the match is weak. Where a row states a size, it is once, few, many or the class of an expanded clone; other rows omit it.

d_gene	v_gene	j_gene	abundance	CDR3nt	CDR3aa
NA	TRBV3-1/TRBV3-2	TRBJ1-3	NA	TGTGCCAGCAGCCAAGTGGTTTCGGGGGGCTCTGGAAACACCATATATTTT	CASSQVVSGGSGNTIYF
TRBD1	TRBV3-1/TRBV3-2	TRBJ1-2	NA	TGTGCCAGCAGCCAAAAAGCCGGGACAGGGATCTTC	CASSQKAGTGIF
TRBD1	TRBV27	TRBJ1-1	NA	TGTGCCAGCAGGATTCAGGGGGCGGGGAACACTGAAGCTTTCTTT	CASRIQGAGNTEAFF
NA	TRBV10-3	TRBJ2-1	NA	TGTGCCATCAGTCTAACGGGCGGGTCTACCTACAATGAGCAGTTCTTC	CAISLTGGSTYNEQFF
NA	TRBV9	TRBJ2-7	NA	TGTGCCAGCAGCGTAGTCGACGAGCAGTACTTC	CASSVVDEQYF
NA	TRBV7-3	TRBJ2-1	few	TGTGCCAGCAGCGCCGGCCCTCACAGGGATGAGACCTACAATGAGCAGTTCTTC	CASSAGPHRDETYNEQFF
TRBD2	TRBV28	TRBJ2-5	NA	TGTGCCAGCAGTTTCTGGCTAGCGGGAGCCCGGGAGACCCAGTACTTC	CASSFWLAGARETQYF
NA	TRBV27	TRBJ1-2	NA	TGTGCCAGCTCCAAAGCGGGACCCCGCGATAGATACACCTTC	CASSKAGPRDRYTF
NA	TRBV6-5	TRBJ2-5	NA	TGTGCCACGCTGCGTTCTGGGGAGACCCAGTACTTC	CATLRSGETQYF
NA	TRBV7-3	TRBJ1-1	NA	TGTGCCAGCAGCTTCACGGGGGTTAACACTGAAGCTTTCTTT	CASSFTGVNTEAFF
TRBD2	TRBV2	TRBJ2-5	NA	TGTGCCAGCAGTGACGGGACTAGCATACAAGAGACCCAGTACTTC	CASSDGTSIQETQYF
NA	TRBV4-1	TRBJ1-2	few	TGCGCCAGCAGCCAAGGAGTGGGGCTCCGCCCCGTTGGCTACACCTTC	CASSQGVGLRPVGYTF
TRBD2	TRBV27	TRBJ2-3	NA	TGTGCCAGCAGTAACCTGACTAGCGGGAGGTATAGGTTGGATACGCAGTATTTT	CASSNLTSGRYRLDTQYF
NA	TRBV5-4	TRBJ1-1	once	TGTGCCAGCAGCTTGTTGGCCAGGGAGAACACTGAAGCTTTCTTT	CASSLLARENTEAFF
NA	TRBV10-3	TRBJ1-5	NA	TGTGCCATCAGTGAGAGGGTTAGCAATCAGCCCCAGCATTTT	CAISERVSNQPQHF
NA	TRBV29-1	TRBJ2-7	NA	TGCAGCGGGAAGGACCCGGGGTACGAGCAGTACTTC	CSGKDPGYEQYF
NA	TRBV6-1	TRBJ1-2	NA	TGTGCCAGCAGTGAAGTGGGGCTATCCGGGGGCTACACCTTC	CASSEVGLSGGYTF
NA	TRBV29-1	TRBJ2-2	NA	TGCAGCGTTAACGGTCCCGGGGAGCTGTTTTTT	CSVNGPGELFF
NA	TRBV7-3	TRBJ2-2	NA	TGTGCCAGCAGCCCCGGCGTTGCGCTCACCGGGGAGCTGTTTTTT	CASSPGVALTGELFF
TRBD1	TRBV18	TRBJ2-7	NA	TGTGCCAGCTCTACCCGGCCTGGGACAGAGTTCTACGAGCAGTACTTC	CASSTRPGTEFYEQYF
NA	TRBV5-1	TRBJ2-1	NA	TGCGCCAGCAGCACCACCGACACCTACAATGAGCAGTTCTTC	CASSTTDTYNEQFF
TRBD1	TRBV27	TRBJ1-1	NA	TGTGCCAGCAGGTTAAACAGGGGTACTGAAGCTTTCTTT	CASRLNRGTEAFF
NA	TRBV11-2	TRBJ2-1	NA	TGTGCCAGCGCAACCGACTGGGTGTACAATGAGCAGTTCTTC	CASATDWVYNEQFF
TRBD1	TRBV4-1	TRBJ1-5	NA	TGCGCCAGCAGCCAAGATTATATCGACAGGGGCCAGCAGCCCCAGCATTTT	CASSQDYIDRGQQPQHF
TRBD2	TRBV4-2	TRBJ2-1	NA	TGTGCCAGCACCCGGTTTTTGGGAGGGGAGGGTGAGCAGTTCTTC	CASTRFLGGEGEQFF
NA	TRBV18	TRBJ2-3	NA	TGTGCCAGCTCACCAATGACAGATACGCAGTATTTT	CASSPMTDTQYF
NA	TRBV19	TRBJ1-2	NA	TGTGCCAGTAGTTGGTCAGCGAGCTATGGCTACACCTTC	CASSWSASYGYTF
TRBD2	TRBV9	TRBJ2-3	NA	TGTGCCAGCAGCTTACGACTAGCGGGGAGCACAGATACGCAGTATTTT	CASSLRLAGSTDTQYF
NA	TRBV5-1	TRBJ1-1	few	TGCGCCAGCAGCTTGGGCGGGGGAAAGAACACTGAAGCTTTCTTT	CASSLGGGKNTEAFF
NA	TRBV7-6	TRBJ2-7	NA	TGTGCCAGCAGCTTGGTCGCCGGCCCTGGGGCCGTGGAGCAGTACTTC	CASSLVAGPGAVEQYF
NA	TRBV20-1	TRBJ1-3	NA	TGCAGTGCTAGTGAGGGGTTTCCTTCTGGAAACACCATATATTTT	CSASEGFPSGNTIYF
NA	TRBV19	TRBJ1-2	NA	TGTGCCAGTAGACAGAACTATGGCTACACCTTC	CASRQNYGYTF
TRBD1	TRBV9	TRBJ2-3	NA	TGTGCCAGCAGCGTAGTAGGGGGCGAGTCTGATACGCAGTATTTT	CASSVVGGESDTQYF
TRBD2	TRBV10-2	TRBJ2-5	NA	TGCGCCAGCAGTGTTCATGATTCGTCCCTGACTAGCGGGGGGGCGGAGACCCAGTACTTC	CASSVHDSSLTSGGAETQYF
TRBD1	TRBV7-2	TRBJ2-5	NA	TGTGCCAGCAGCCTCCGACAGGGGGGAGAGACCCAGTACTTC	CASSLRQGGETQYF
NA	TRBV24-1	TRBJ2-7	NA	TGTGCCACCAGTGATTTTCCGGGGCCGAGTGAATCTTACGAGCAGTACTTC	CATSDFPGPSESYEQYF
NA	TRBV18	TRBJ1-1	NA	TGTGCCAGCTCACCGCAGCCAGATAACACTGAAGCTTTCTTT	CASSPQPDNTEAFF
TRBD1	TRBV2	TRBJ1-5	NA	TGTGCCAGCTCCAGGACAGGGGCCGATCAGCCCCAGCATTTT	CASSRTGADQPQHF
NA	TRBV7-3	TRBJ1-1	NA	TGTGCCAGCAGCTTACAGGGGTCGAGCACTGAAGCTTTCTTT	CASSLQGSSTEAFF
TRBD2	TRBV29-1	TRBJ2-1	once	TGCAGCGTTGAGTACAGCGGGAGCAATGAGCAGTTCTTC	CSVEYSGSNEQFF
NA	TRBV24-1	TRBJ2-1	NA	TGTGCCACCAGTGATTTCCCTGGGAATGAGCAGTTCTTC	CATSDFPGNEQFF
TRBD2	TRBV27	TRBJ2-7	NA	TGTGCCAGCAGACCCCCTAGGCCTAGCGGATCCTACGAGCAGTACTTC	CASRPPRPSGSYEQYF
NA	TRBV19	TRBJ1-5	NA	TGTGCCAGTAGTAACCAGGGCGGGCAGCCCCAGCATTTT	CASSNQGGQPQHF
NA	TRBV14	TRBJ2-2	NA	TGTGCCAGCAGTCCCCTCCCGGGGTCAATGTTCACGGGGGAGCTGTTTTTT	CASSPLPGSMFTGELFF
TRBD1	TRBV5-8	TRBJ1-6	NA	TGTGCCAGCAGATTAGACAGGGGCGGGAATTCACCCCTCCACTTT	CASRLDRGGNSPLHF
NA	TRBV9	TRBJ1-5	NA	TGTGCCAGCAGCGTAGATGGGAATAGCAATCAGCCCCAGCATTTT	CASSVDGNSNQPQHF
TRBD2	TRBV7-2	TRBJ2-5	NA	TGTGCCAGCAGCTTAGAAGCGGGGGGGCGGAAGACCCAGTACTTC	CASSLEAGGRKTQYF
NA	TRBV18	TRBJ1-1	NA	TGTGCCAGCTCACAAGACGGGGGCCTTGGTAAGAACACTGAAGCTTTCTTT	CASSQDGGLGKNTEAFF
TRBD2	TRBV11-3	TRBJ2-3	NA	TGTGCCAGCAGCCCTACCACTAGCGGAAGCACAGATACGCAGTATTTT	CASSPTTSGSTDTQYF